This T cell receptor beta chain was retrieved from a study of shared clonotypes between healthy human individuals. This clone was picked up a small number of times. The split of CD4+ cells yielded CD45RA+ naive and CD45RA-negative memory subsets. The table came from immunoSEQ multiplex PCR; TCRdb's copy has only in-frame clones and leaves some out. This sample has around 2.5 million clones; more than 85% occur once, and the top ten carry roughly 0.39%. The CDR3 sequence is 16 residues long. Germline V gene data show CDR1 as SGHRS and CDR2 as YFSETQ. V was clipped by 4 bases and J by 5 bases, with 21 bases between them.

The sample was naive CD4+ T cells from PBMCs. Indicated subset: CD45RA+ positively selected. The sequence came from a young man in good health. Some clones in this sample may be carry-over from other donors' samples. The chain carries TRBV5-1 and TRBJ1-1; tentatively, D is TRBD1 (6 bases). In DNA form, the CDR3 reads TGCGCCAGCAGCCCTTCGACAGGAGGGCTTGTAACTGAAGCTTTCTTT. It translates to CASSPSTGGLVTEAFF.